This entry concerns a single T cell receptor beta chain. Its antigen is not known. Trimming shortened V by 8 bases and J by 0 bases, and 8 bases separated the two germline ends. The CDR3 is made up of 13 amino acids. Molecules of cDNA were individually given unique molecular identifiers that were attached to them. TCRdb called the 5' RACE reads again in MiXCR, with one record for every CDR3 protein. The sample shows 70,000 to 85,000 distinct CDR3 sequences, more than 9% of them seen only once. This record comes from a study of early T cells in non-severe SARS-CoV-2 infection. Study context: Sequenced material consisted of bulk RNA (from unsorted whole blood), and chains were unpaired. Notes on the study in general: Database matching using VDJdb favored anti-spike CD8 responses, with private and CD4 specificities left missing.

Sequencing was done on a sample of whole blood. The chain recombines TRBV12-3 or TRBV12-4 with TRBJ2-1; D not certain. The source of this sequence is an adult who was a healthcare worker with PCR-confirmed SARS-CoV-2 infection or an uninfected control (not recorded which). This chain's CDR3 is CASEPSSYNEQFF. The CDR3 nucleotides are TGTGCCAGCGAGCCGAGCTCCTACAATGAGCAGTTCTTC.